The 2 T cell receptor beta chains reported below all come from one sample, sequenced in a study of Graves' ophthalmopathy and Graves' hyperthyroidism. The authors amplified TCR beta CDR3 regions from RNA transcripts. HTBI primers primed a first-round RT-PCR, and a second-round multiplex PCR followed. Via MiXCR, TCRdb re-called the multiplex PCR reads, giving one row per CDR3 protein. Altogether 360,000 or so distinct CDR3 sequences are present, roughly 18% being singletons, with the ten largest covering more than 1.5%. The sample taken for sequencing was peripheral blood. These receptors were obtained from a woman between 18 and 30 years old with Graves' ophthalmopathy.

This clonotype came up many times. V usage is TRBV27 and J usage is TRBJ1-1; D gene uncertain. The CDR3 extends over 14 amino acids. Trimming stripped 2 bases from V and 5 bases from J, with 12 bases between. Germline values: CDR1 MNHEY, CDR2 SMNVEV (reference sequence). CDR3 bases: TGTGCCAGCAGTTTAAGCACTTACGGGACTGAAGCTTTCTTT. This gives the protein CASSLSTYGTEAFF.

Many counts were recorded for this clonotype. The chain employs TRBV11-2 and TRBJ1-2, with a possible D match to TRBD1 (6 bases). The ends were cut back, 0 bases at V and 4 bases at J, with 24 bases in the middle. CDR3 length: 19 residues. Germline V gives CDR1 SGHAT, CDR2 FQNNGV. The CDR3 DNA reads TGTGCCAGCAGCTTAGACGGCGTCAACAGGGTATCGGGGGGCTATGGCTACACCTTC. This encodes CASSLDGVNRVSGGYGYTF.